A selection of T cell receptor beta chains follows, all from one sample in a study of blood T cell repertoires in COVID-19. TCRdb keeps only in-frame clones here, not all; method: immunoSEQ multiplex PCR. Among about 170,000 clones listed, around 79% were seen once. Sequences were obtained from PBMCs or T cells enriched from blood (not recorded which). The receptor set was obtained from a woman in her 70s in a cohort exposed to, infected with or recovered from COVID-19 (not recorded which). The CDR3 runs from the conserved cysteine through the conserved F or W. The D gene is left open where the match is weak. Clone size is not always given. Where it is, it says once, few, many or a class for expanded clones.

d_gene	abundance	v_gene	j_gene	CDR3nt	CDR3aa
TRBD2	NA	TRBV6-2/TRBV6-3	TRBJ2-1	TGTGCCAGCAGTACCCCAGGACTAGGACTCTATGAGCAGTTCTTC	CASSTPGLGLYEQFF
NA	NA	TRBV4-1	TRBJ2-1	TGCGCCAGCAGCCAAGGAGCGACCGTCGTAAATGAGCAGTTCTTC	CASSQGATVVNEQFF
NA	NA	TRBV4-1	TRBJ1-3	TGCGCCAGCAGCATAAGTTCGCAGGGTGGCGTGGACACCATATATTTT	CASSISSQGGVDTIYF
NA	NA	TRBV9	TRBJ2-1	TGTGCCAGCAGCGTTAGCGCCTACAATGAGCAGTTCTTC	CASSVSAYNEQFF
TRBD1	NA	TRBV5-1	TRBJ2-7	TGCGCCAGCAGCCCGGGACAGCCCGGCTACGAGCAGTACTTC	CASSPGQPGYEQYF
TRBD1	few	TRBV11-3	TRBJ1-3	TGTGCCAGCAGCTTCGGGACAGCAGGAAACACCATATATTTT	CASSFGTAGNTIYF
NA	NA	TRBV7-9	TRBJ2-3	TGTGCCAGCAGCGCCCGAAGGCTAGCGCCAGATACGCAGTATTTT	CASSARRLAPDTQYF
NA	NA	TRBV5-1	TRBJ2-7	TGCGCCAGCAGCTTTCTGGTACCGAGTGACAGTTACGAGCAGTACTTC	CASSFLVPSDSYEQYF
NA	NA	TRBV9	TRBJ2-5	TGTGCCAGCAGCGTAGACGTGACAACACAAGAGACCCAGTACTTC	CASSVDVTTQETQYF
NA	NA	TRBV19	TRBJ2-1	TGTGCCAGTAGTAATGGAGGGCTACCGATTCATGAGCAGTTCTTC	CASSNGGLPIHEQFF
TRBD1	NA	TRBV6-2/TRBV6-3	TRBJ1-1	TGTGCCAGCAGTGCCCCCGGGACAGGGGTAACTGAAGCTTTCTTT	CASSAPGTGVTEAFF
NA	NA	TRBV28	TRBJ1-5	TGTGCCAGCCGACAGGGCAATCAGCCCCAGCATTTT	CASRQGNQPQHF
TRBD2	NA	TRBV5-5	TRBJ2-2	TGTGCCAGCAGCCGAACTAGCGTTCTGGGCACCGGGGAGCTGTTTTTT	CASSRTSVLGTGELFF
NA	NA	TRBV30	TRBJ2-1	TGTGCCTGGAGTGTGCTAGGCTCTGGTGAGCAGTTCTTC	CAWSVLGSGEQFF
NA	NA	TRBV7-6	TRBJ2-3	TGTGCCAGCGGGGGGACAGATACGCAGTATTTT	CASGGTDTQYF
TRBD1	NA	TRBV19	TRBJ1-1	TGTGCCAGTAGTATCCCACCTGGACAGGGGAGCACTGAAGCTTTCTTT	CASSIPPGQGSTEAFF
NA	NA	TRBV11-2	TRBJ1-3	TGTGCCAGCAGCTTAGATCGCCAGACTGGAAACACCATATATTTT	CASSLDRQTGNTIYF
NA	NA	TRBV5-1	TRBJ2-2	TGCGCCAGCAGCTCCCGGGACAAGAACACCGGGGAGCTGTTTTTT	CASSSRDKNTGELFF
TRBD1	few	TRBV10-2	TRBJ1-2	TGCGCCAGCACACTCCCGGACAGGTCTGGCTACACCTTC	CASTLPDRSGYTF
NA	once	TRBV5-1	TRBJ1-1	TGCGCCAGCAGCTCAGGGGTATGGACTGAAGCTTTCTTT	CASSSGVWTEAFF
NA	NA	TRBV28	TRBJ2-1	TGTGCCAGCAGTTTCGCTACACTAGGATCGGCCTACAATGAGCAGTTCTTC	CASSFATLGSAYNEQFF
NA	few	TRBV6-1	TRBJ1-5	TGTGCCAGCAGTGGTAAGGGGATGTTAGGGAATCAGCCCCAGCATTTT	CASSGKGMLGNQPQHF
TRBD2	once	TRBV7-2	TRBJ2-7	TGTGCCAGCAGCTCTGGACTAGCGGGAGTAAGGCCCGAGCAGTACTTC	CASSSGLAGVRPEQYF
TRBD1	NA	TRBV19	TRBJ1-1	TGTGCCAGTAGTGGGACCAGGGGGCTTCGGACTGAAGCTTTCTTT	CASSGTRGLRTEAFF
NA	NA	TRBV11-3	TRBJ2-7	TGTGCCAGCAGCCCCCGACACGGCTACGAGCAGTACTTC	CASSPRHGYEQYF
NA	NA	TRBV18	TRBJ2-2	TGTGCCAGCTCACCACCATGGAGCGCCCCCCCCGGGGAGCTGTTTTTT	CASSPPWSAPPGELFF
NA	NA	TRBV6-4	TRBJ1-1	TGTGCCAGCAGTAGGGAGGAGAACACTGAAGCTTTCTTT	CASSREENTEAFF
TRBD2	NA	TRBV18	TRBJ2-1	TGTGCCAGCTCACCTATCGGGACTAGCGGCTCCTACAATGAGCAGTTCTTC	CASSPIGTSGSYNEQFF
TRBD2	NA	TRBV7-2	TRBJ2-3	TGTGCCAGCAGCCTTAGCGGGAGGGCGGGTAGCACAGATACGCAGTATTTT	CASSLSGRAGSTDTQYF
NA	few	TRBV10-3	TRBJ2-7	TGTGCCATCAGTGTCCAGGGCTACGAGCAGTACTTC	CAISVQGYEQYF
NA	NA	TRBV4-2	TRBJ2-1	TGTGCCAGCAGCCACTTCTGGGTACGGGACAATGAGCAGTTCTTC	CASSHFWVRDNEQFF
TRBD2	NA	TRBV20-1	TRBJ2-7	TGCAGTGCTAGTTCACTAGCGGCCTACGAGCAGTACTTC	CSASSLAAYEQYF
NA	NA	TRBV5-1	TRBJ2-1	TGCGCCAGCAGCCCCACGGGAGTTTCCTACAATGAGCAGTTCTTC	CASSPTGVSYNEQFF
NA	NA	TRBV28	TRBJ2-1	TGTGCCAGCAGCTCCGCAGGGATAACCCACAATGAGCAGTTCTTC	CASSSAGITHNEQFF
TRBD1	once	TRBV30	TRBJ2-4	TGTGCCTGGAGTGTCGACAGGGGAGGTTCTCAGTACTTC	CAWSVDRGGSQYF
TRBD2	NA	TRBV30	TRBJ2-3	TGTGCCTGGACCATCCTCCCCGAGACTAGCGGGAGAGATACGCAGTATTTT	CAWTILPETSGRDTQYF
TRBD1	NA	TRBV7-9	TRBJ1-2	TGTGCCAGCAGCCTCCGACAGGGGGCTGGTGGCTACACCTTC	CASSLRQGAGGYTF
NA	NA	TRBV4-3	TRBJ2-3	TGCGCCAGCAGCCAAGACCCACAGGATACGCAGTATTTT	CASSQDPQDTQYF
NA	NA	TRBV24-1	TRBJ2-1	TGTGCCACCAGTGACCCTTTGGACAGTAGTCCAGGCGGCAATGAGCAGTTCTTC	CATSDPLDSSPGGNEQFF
NA	NA	TRBV28	TRBJ1-4	TGTGCCAGCAGTTTAAAAAGGAGAATAGATGAAAAACTGTTTTTT	CASSLKRRIDEKLFF
NA	NA	TRBV5-1	TRBJ2-5	TGCGCCAGCAGGACTGACCAAGAGACCCAGTACTTC	CASRTDQETQYF
NA	few	TRBV2	TRBJ2-7	TGTGCCAGCAGCGCGAGAACGACGCCAGCAGGGAGGGAGCAGTACTTC	CASSARTTPAGREQYF
TRBD1	few	TRBV2	TRBJ1-1	TGTGCCAGCACCGAAGGACAGGGCAGGACTGAAGCTTTCTTT	CASTEGQGRTEAFF
NA	NA	TRBV7-2	TRBJ1-6	TGTGCCAGCAGCCCCCGGAGGGGCCTGGGGTCCTATAATTCACCCCTCCACTTT	CASSPRRGLGSYNSPLHF
TRBD2	few	TRBV7-2	TRBJ2-2	TGTGCCAGCAGCTTACCTAGCGGGCTGAACACCGGGGAGCTGTTTTTT	CASSLPSGLNTGELFF
NA	once	TRBV28	TRBJ1-1	TGTGCCAGCAGTTCATCTCCGGACAGACCCTATGAAGCTTTCTTT	CASSSSPDRPYEAFF
TRBD1	NA	TRBV5-4	TRBJ1-1	TGTGCCAGCAGCTTGGTTACAGGGGTGAACACTGAAGCTTTCTTT	CASSLVTGVNTEAFF
TRBD2	NA	TRBV5-6	TRBJ2-7	TGTGCCAGCAGCTTTGGAGGACTAGCATCTTCCTACGAGCAGTACTTC	CASSFGGLASSYEQYF
NA	NA	TRBV5-1	TRBJ1-3	TGCGCCAGCAGCTTGTGGACAGCTTCTGGAAACACCATATATTTT	CASSLWTASGNTIYF
TRBD2	NA	TRBV18	TRBJ2-5	TGTGCCAGCTCACCGGCTAGCGGGCTCCAAGAGACCCAGTACTTC	CASSPASGLQETQYF
TRBD2	once	TRBV13	TRBJ2-1	TGTGCCAGCAGCTTAGTATCTCTAGCGGGAGTGGGCTCCTACAATGAGCAGTTCTTC	CASSLVSLAGVGSYNEQFF